The clone carrying this T cell receptor beta chain was seen a few times. Antigen: not known. The sample is drawn from a study of Graves' ophthalmopathy and Graves' hyperthyroidism. Study conclusions and caveats: The blood repertoire also included most expanded thyroid clonotypes above 0.001 frequency. A model of 13 signatures distinguished ophthalmopathy from stable hyperthyroidism at approximately 88% sensitivity and 81.08% specificity.

RNA transcripts served as template for amplifying TCR beta CDR3 sequences. First-round RT-PCR used HTBI primers; second-round multiplex PCR followed. Using its own MiXCR run on the multiplex PCR reads, TCRdb lists one record per CDR3 protein. The sample has almost 750,000 distinct CDR3 sequences, approximately 40% seen once. The study excluded patients with other autoimmune diseases, uncontrolled infections, pregnancy or lactation. Germline loops: CDR1 ENHRY, CDR2 SYGVKD. The CDR3 extends over 11 amino acids. V was clipped by 10 bases and J by 7 bases; unmatched bases: 6. The rearrangement uses TRBV10-3 and TRBJ1-2; 7 bases fit TRBD1. This sequence originates from an adult man with Graves' ophthalmopathy. The sample taken for sequencing was peripheral blood. In DNA form, the CDR3 reads TGTGCCACCCAGGGGGACGGTGGCTACACCTTC. Translation: CATQGDGGYTF.